What follows is one T cell receptor beta chain and its context. This entry comes from a study of blood T cell repertoires in COVID-19. Across the whole study: Samples representing acute and convalescent COVID-19 were sourced from the United States, Italy and Spain. Nucleic acid was either cDNA or gDNA, and it came from T cells, B-cell-depleted T cells, or PBMCs.

In the study's own analysis: Quantification of nucleated cells was approximated via reference gene primer amplification. Produced via immunoSEQ multiplex PCR; TCRdb's table is partial and in-frame only. That table gives V, J and clone size, and the DNA gave D and trimming. The sample gives around 190,000 clones, approximately 82% of which show up once; roughly an eighth is in the top ten. The sample consisted of peripheral blood. This receptor was identified in a human donor in a cohort sampled during active COVID-19.

The CDR3 loop reads CATSRDWGAASSTDTQYF. DNA of the CDR3: TGTGCCACCAGCAGAGATTGGGGCGCCGCCTCTAGCACAGATACGCAGTATTTT. The rearrangement uses TRBV15 and TRBJ2-3, with a weak D call TRBD1 (5 bases). The germline V gene has CDR1 LNHNV and CDR2 YYDKDF (reference sequence). The CDR3 contains 18 residues. V lost 0 bases to trimming and J lost 0 bases, with 16 bases between them.